This T cell receptor (beta chain) was profiled in a study of regulatory T cells in long-lasting Graves disease. In building TCR beta libraries, iRepertoire HTBI primers were used together with Arm-PCR of CDR3 regions. In the authors' methods: Detected in the samples were just over 60 TRBV and more than 11 TRBJ segments. TCRdb re-called the multiplex PCR reads through MiXCR, storing one row per CDR3 protein. The V and J calls here are based on TCRdb, not the publication. Here the sample spans 250,000 or so distinct CDR3 sequences, about 19% being singletons. This clonotype occurred many times. Its specificity is not known. This CDR3 has 12 residues. The V end was cut by 4 bases, the J end by 0 bases, with 6 bases between. In germline, CDR1 is SQVTM, CDR2 ANQGSEA. Study-level points and caveats: New patients shared roughly 980 public clonotypes, fewer than the 2,500 to 3,000 shared by persistent patients. There was favoring of TRBV28, TRBJ1-2 and TRBJ2-5 in persistent disease.

Sample time point: newly diagnosed GD, antithyroid drugs for less than 3 months. The TCR library was made from RNA extracted from PBMCs. The gene calls are TRBV29-1 and TRBJ1-1; D unresolved. This TCR came from a female donor with Graves disease. The sample was peripheral blood mononuclear cells (PBMCs), taken at new diagnosis, from a patient treated with antithyroid drugs. The CDR3 loop is CSVVRVNTEAFF. CDR3 nucleotides: TGCAGCGTTGTCCGGGTGAACACTGAAGCTTTCTTT.